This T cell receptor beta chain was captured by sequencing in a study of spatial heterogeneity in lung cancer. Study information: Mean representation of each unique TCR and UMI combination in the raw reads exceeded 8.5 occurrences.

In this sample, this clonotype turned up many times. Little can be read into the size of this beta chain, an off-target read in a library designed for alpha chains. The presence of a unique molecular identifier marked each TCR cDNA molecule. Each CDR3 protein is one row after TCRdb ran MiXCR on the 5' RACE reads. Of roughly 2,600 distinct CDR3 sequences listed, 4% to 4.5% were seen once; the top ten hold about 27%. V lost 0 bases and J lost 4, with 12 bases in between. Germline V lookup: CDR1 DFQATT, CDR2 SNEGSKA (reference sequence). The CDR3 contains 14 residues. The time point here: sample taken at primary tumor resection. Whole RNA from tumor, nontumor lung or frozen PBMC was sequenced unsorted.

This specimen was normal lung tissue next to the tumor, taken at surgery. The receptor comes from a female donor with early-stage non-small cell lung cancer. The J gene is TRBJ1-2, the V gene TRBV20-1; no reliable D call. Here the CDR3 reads CSAREEARIYGYTF. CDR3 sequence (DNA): TGCAGTGCTAGAGAGGAGGCGAGGATCTATGGCTACACCTTC.